These 3 T cell receptor beta chains came from one sample sequenced in a study of T-cell reconstitution after alpha-beta-depleted transplantation in children. Unique molecular identifiers were used in preparing the TCRbeta library. TCRdb re-analysed the PCR reads in MiXCR, keeping a single row per CDR3 protein. The data show about 540,000 distinct CDR3 sequences, with around 19% seen just once and about 3.1% held by the top ten. The sample was PBMCs from the stem cell graft donor, taken from the stem cell graft. All receptors derive from a human donor who donated a stem cell graft to a child with acute lymphoblastic leukemia.

V usage is TRBV12-3 or TRBV12-4 and J usage is TRBJ2-1; D remains ambiguous. The CDR3 covers 11 residues. Between the trimmed V and J ends, which lost 1 base and 10 bases, there was a span of 5 bases. The CDR3 DNA sequence: TGTGCCAGCAGTTTAGTGTCAGAGCAGTTCTTC. This translates into CASSLVSEQFF.

The chain couples TRBV5-1 to TRBJ2-7, with 13 bases aligning to TRBD2. Germline CDR1 reads SGHRS; CDR2 reads YFSETQ. V lost 4 bases, J lost 2 bases, and 6 bases stayed unmatched. CDR3 length equals 16 residues. The CDR3 DNA follows: TGCGCCAGCAGCACAAAGGGGACTAGCGGGACCTACGAGCAGTACTTC. Amino acids: CASSTKGTSGTYEQYF.

This clonotype has only a few counts. The chain uses TRBV4-1 and TRBJ1-4, with 11 bases lining up with TRBD1. Germline lookup yields CDR1 MGHRA and CDR2 YSYEKL. The V gene end was trimmed by 6 bases and the J gene end by 8 bases; junction bases not matched to a gene: 8. The length of the CDR3 is 15 residues. The CDR3 sequence: CASRDRGLEGEKLFF. The CDR3 DNA sequence: TGCGCCAGCAGGGACAGGGGGCTTGAGGGAGAAAAACTGTTTTTT.